The 4 T cell receptor beta chains reported below all come from one sample, sequenced in a study of shared clonotypes between healthy human individuals. The data were produced by immunoSEQ multiplex PCR, yet TCRdb's version contains in-frame clones alone and is incomplete. The sample includes under 1,100,000 clones, 75% to 85% seen only once; the top ten take 0.5% to 0.65%. The sequenced sample was memory CD4+ T cells from PBMCs. Documented subset: CD45RA-negative fraction. Source of these receptors: a man between 18 and 35 years old in good health. Some clones in this sample may be carry-over from other donors' samples.

Written as DNA, the CDR3 is TGTGCCAGCAGTCGGACCGAGGGAGAGACCCAGTACTTC. Protein: CASSRTEGETQYF. The genes are TRBV5-4 and TRBJ2-5; TRBD2 might be the D (5 bases). This CDR3 region has 13 residues. Trimming removed 5 bases at V and 4 bases at J, with 12 bases between. Looked up from germline, CDR1 is SGHNT and CDR2 is YYREEE (reference sequence).

The gene calls are TRBV7-3 and TRBJ1-1; D may be TRBD1 (5 bases). Looked up from germline, CDR1 is SGHTA and CDR2 is FQGTGA. This CDR3 spans 14 amino acids. V gave up 5 bases and J gave up 4 bases, with 14 bases separating them. Here the CDR3 reads CASSPGNSRTEAFF. CDR3 bases: TGTGCCAGCAGCCCAGGGAACAGTCGCACTGAAGCTTTCTTT.

The genes are TRBV7-9 and TRBJ2-7; perhaps TRBD1 as D (5 bases). The CDR3 sequence is 16 residues long. With 5 bases removed from V and 6 bases from J, the gap between germline ends came to 23 bases. Germline CDR1 and CDR2: SEHNR and FQNEAQ (reference sequence). CDR3 DNA: TGTGCCAGCAGCCTACCACCTGGACACGGTAGTACCGAGCAGTACTTC. Translated: CASSLPPGHGSTEQYF.

Here the CDR3 DNA reads TGCAGCGCTGACACGTTGAAGGACGACGGTCGGGAGCTGTTTTTT. This codes for CSADTLKDDGRELFF. The rearrangement uses TRBV29-1 and TRBJ2-2; D uncertain. Trimming cost V 7 bases and J 9 bases, with 24 bases left between them. Germline CDR1 reads SQVTM; CDR2 reads ANQGSEA. The CDR3 extends over 15 amino acids.